Following are 8 T cell receptor beta chains from one sample sequenced in a study of T cells in Graves' hyperthyroidism and ophthalmopathy (dated by TCRdb to between 2018 and 2021). The method was multiplex PCR. These reads were obtained on an Illumina HiSeq 2000. Amplification of TCR beta CDR3 regions was carried out from RNA transcripts. For the first round of RT-PCR on the TCR CDR3, the HTBI primer set was used together with the Qiagen OneStep RT-PCR kit. The raw public reads went through TCRdb reprocessing: fastp at Q25, MiXCR clone calling, in-frame beta chains kept. For every CDR3 protein sequence, its rows merge into one entry that carries the most common genes and DNA. The sample records a few hundred thousand distinct CDR3 sequences, under 60% of which are singletons. The top ten constitute approximately 7.5% of the sample. Input material: peripheral blood or thyroid tissue (not recorded which). These receptors all stem from a woman aged 18-35 years with Graves' hyperthyroidism.

The chain is built from TRBV29-1 and TRBJ1-3, with D perhaps TRBD1 (5 bases). V gave up 5 bases and J gave up 4 bases, with 6 bases separating them. CDR3 length: 11 residues. Germline V gives CDR1 SQVTM, CDR2 ANQGSEA. The CDR3 loop is CSVRQGNTIYF. DNA for the CDR3: TGCAGCGTTAGACAGGGAAACACCATATATTTT.

This chain connects TRBV12-3 or TRBV12-4 to TRBJ2-5; D is unclear. The V gene lost 6 bases and the J gene lost 2 bases, with 16 bases spanning the gap. The CDR3 runs 15 residues. CDR3 sequence: CASSRWVGQQETQYF. DNA for the CDR3: TGTGCCAGCAGCCGCTGGGTAGGTCAGCAAGAGACCCAGTACTTC.

A remark on this clonotype: This sequence may be a read error, since a much larger clone differs from it by one base. This sequence joins TRBV6-5 and TRBJ2-2; TRBD2 is a possible D gene (5 bases). CDR1 and CDR2 (germline): MNHEY, SVGAGI. The length of the CDR3 is 14 residues. CDR3 residues: CAISYPSRSGELFF. CDR3 DNA sequence: TGTGCCATCAGTTACCCTAGCAGGTCCGGGGAGCTGTTTTTT.

The chain uses TRBV19 and TRBJ2-5, with TRBD1 matching 12 bases. The CDR3 runs to 14 residues. After removal of 9 bases from V and 5 bases from J, the junction contained 7 bases not matched to a gene. Germline values: CDR1 LNHDA, CDR2 SQIVND (reference sequence). This CDR3 is CASSGTGGPETQYF. Here the CDR3 DNA reads TGTGCCAGCTCCGGGACAGGGGGCCCGGAGACCCAGTACTTC.

On this clonotype: One junction end does not reproduce the germline sequence, and a read error may be involved. This chain uses TRBV6-2 or TRBV6-3 with TRBJ2-7; D not resolved. Germline V lookup: CDR1 MNHEY, CDR2 SVGEGT. The CDR3 is 14 residues long. For the CDR3, the DNA is TGTGCCAGCAGCCGAGCCCCCGTCTCCTACGAGCGGTACTTC. It encodes CASSRAPVSYERYF.

This clonotype has just one count. At one of its ends the junction is not consistent with the germline gene, which may arise from a read error. The chain has TRBV20-1 and TRBJ2-7, with TRBD2 matching over 12 bases. This CDR3 contains 15 residues. CDR1 and CDR2 from the germline V gene are DFQATT and SNEGSKA (reference sequence). CDR3 DNA: TGCAGTGCTAGAGAGACTAGCGGGAGACCGCACGAGGAGTACTTC. Its translation: CSARETSGRPHEEYF.

There are many counts of this clonotype. The germline gene is not matched at one end of the junction; a read error may be the cause. The rearrangement joins TRBV3-1 to TRBJ2-5; D is unclear. Germline-derived CDR1 and CDR2 are LGHDT and YNNKEL (reference sequence). The CDR3 spans 15 residues. The CDR3 spells CASSYRLGRQATQYF. The CDR3 coding sequence is TGTGCCAGCAGTTATCGGCTCGGACGACAAGCGACCCAGTACTTC.

CDR3: CAWTPGYRGTEAFF. The DNA of the CDR3 is TGTGCCTGGACTCCGGGGTACAGGGGGACTGAAGCTTTCTTT. The chain combines TRBV30 with TRBJ1-1, with 8 bases matching TRBD1. CDR1 GTSNPN and CDR2 SVGIG come from the germline V gene (reference sequence). The CDR3 contains 14 residues. The V and J ends lost 4 bases and 5 bases, in that order; junction bases with no gene match: 9.